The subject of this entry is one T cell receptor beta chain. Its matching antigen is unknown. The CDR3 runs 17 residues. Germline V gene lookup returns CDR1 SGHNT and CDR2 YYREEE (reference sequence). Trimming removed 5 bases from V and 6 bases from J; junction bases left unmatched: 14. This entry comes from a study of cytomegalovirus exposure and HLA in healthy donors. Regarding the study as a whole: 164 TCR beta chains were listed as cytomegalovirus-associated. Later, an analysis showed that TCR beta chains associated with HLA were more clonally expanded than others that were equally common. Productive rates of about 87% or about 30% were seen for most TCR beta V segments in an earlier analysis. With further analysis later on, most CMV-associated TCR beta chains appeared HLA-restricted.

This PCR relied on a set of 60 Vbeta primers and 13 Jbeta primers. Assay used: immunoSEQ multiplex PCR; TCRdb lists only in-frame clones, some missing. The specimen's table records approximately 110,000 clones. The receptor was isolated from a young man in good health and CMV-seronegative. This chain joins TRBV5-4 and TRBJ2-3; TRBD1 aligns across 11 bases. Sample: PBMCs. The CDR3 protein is CASSLGLGTGGLDTQYF. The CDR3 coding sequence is TGTGCCAGCAGTCTTGGACTCGGGACAGGGGGTTTGGATACGCAGTATTTT.